This TCR beta chain was sequenced for a study of beta chain features in type 1 diabetes. Study background: Healthy donors and patients had similar age, gender and cell yields. General study results and limits: A moderate, significant TCRB CDR3 shortening appeared in type 1 diabetes across four CD4+ subsets.

As regards this clone: What it binds is unknown.

What was sequenced were expressed TCRB transcripts, since all of the isolated RNA had been reverse transcribed. The data were produced by immunoSEQ multiplex PCR, yet TCRdb's version contains in-frame clones alone and is incomplete. Here the sample spans hundreds of thousands of clones, roughly 13% being singletons. This CDR3 is 13 amino acids long. Per germline, CDR1 SGHRS and CDR2 YFSETQ. V was pared by 1 base and J by 5 bases, with 9 bases between. Sequencing was carried out using naive CD4+ T cells from blood. The receptor's source is a young man with type 1 diabetes. The rearrangement links TRBV5-1 to TRBJ1-2; D not resolved. The CDR3 DNA reads as TGCGCCAGCAGCTTGCCCGGGTCTTATGGCTACACCTTC. Translating it yields CASSLPGSYGYTF.